These T cell receptor beta chains were read from a single sample in a study of T cell changes during pregnancy in multiple sclerosis. TCRdb keeps only in-frame clones here, not all; method: immunoSEQ multiplex PCR. Of around 100,000 clones in the sample, more than 85% were seen once. The sample was peripheral blood, taken in the third trimester of pregnancy. All receptors derive from a female donor with multiple sclerosis, enrolled in a pregnancy study. Each CDR3 is given with its conserved first and last residue. A D gene is named only where the DNA matches it firmly. Clone sizes are given selectively: once, few, many, or a class where the clone is expanded.

D gene	J gene	clone size	V gene	CDR3 length	CDR3 protein	CDR3 DNA
.	TRBJ2-1	.	TRBV9	13	CASSVTVYNEQFF	TGTGCCAGCAGCGTTACAGTTTACAATGAGCAGTTCTTC
TRBD2	TRBJ2-7	.	TRBV7-2	15	CASSLESGGVYEQYF	TGTGCCAGCAGCTTAGAGTCGGGGGGGGTCTACGAGCAGTACTTC
TRBD1	TRBJ1-5	.	TRBV19	15	CASSPGQATNQPQHF	TGTGCCAGTAGTCCAGGACAGGCAACGAATCAGCCCCAGCATTTT
TRBD2	TRBJ2-1	once	TRBV5-1	18	CASSLIVAGTSTYNEQFF	TGCGCCAGCAGCTTGATCGTCGCCGGGACTAGTACCTACAATGAGCAGTTCTTC
TRBD2	TRBJ2-7	.	TRBV4-2	15	CASSQGTSGAREQYF	TGTGCCAGCAGCCAAGGGACTAGCGGAGCTCGCGAGCAGTACTTC
TRBD1	TRBJ2-7	.	TRBV30	14	CAWRETGISYEQYF	TGTGCCTGGAGAGAGACAGGGATCTCCTACGAGCAGTACTTC
.	TRBJ1-3	.	TRBV30	15	CAWSGGLSSGNTIYF	TGTGCCTGGAGTGGCGGGCTCTCCTCTGGAAACACCATATATTTT
.	TRBJ1-1	.	TRBV14	13	CASSQGPGTEAFF	TGTGCCAGCAGCCAAGGGCCCGGGACTGAAGCTTTCTTT
.	TRBJ1-1	few	TRBV30	16	CAWSGPSFRMNTEAFF	TGTGCCTGGAGTGGGCCCTCCTTCAGGATGAACACTGAAGCTTTCTTT
.	TRBJ2-1	.	TRBV9	13	CASSVDLTDEQFF	TGTGCCAGCAGCGTAGACTTAACCGATGAGCAGTTCTTC
.	TRBJ1-6	.	TRBV30	14	CAWSGTFRDSPLHF	TGTGCCTGGAGTGGAACCTTCAGGGATTCACCCCTCCACTTT
TRBD2	TRBJ2-5	.	TRBV5-5	15	CASSPWTSGQETQYF	TGTGCCAGCAGCCCTTGGACTAGCGGGCAAGAGACCCAGTACTTC
.	TRBJ2-3	.	TRBV9	15	CASSVVSGSTDTQYF	TGTGCCAGCAGCGTAGTTTCGGGGAGCACAGATACGCAGTATTTT
TRBD2	TRBJ2-3	.	TRBV7-2	16	CASSFSGRGGVDTQYF	TGTGCCAGCAGCTTTAGCGGGAGAGGGGGCGTAGATACGCAGTATTTT
.	TRBJ1-1	.	TRBV7-9	13	CASLTGLNTEAFF	TGCGCCAGCTTGACAGGATTGAACACTGAAGCTTTCTTT
TRBD1	TRBJ2-3	.	TRBV4-2	16	CASSQAIRDREDTQYF	TGTGCCAGCAGCCAAGCCATCCGGGACAGGGAAGATACGCAGTATTTT
.	TRBJ2-2	.	TRBV5-1	15	CASSLEGGGHGELFF	TGCGCCAGCAGCTTGGAAGGGGGGGGCCACGGGGAGCTGTTTTTT
TRBD1	TRBJ1-1	.	TRBV28	19	CAGPPKRRGQLRRNTEAFF	TGTGCCGGACCGCCAAAGAGGAGGGGGCAACTGCGTAGGAACACTGAAGCTTTCTTT
.	TRBJ2-1	.	TRBV7-9	17	CASSYRAGASGNNEQFF	TGTGCCAGCAGCTACCGGGCAGGGGCTAGCGGAAACAATGAGCAGTTCTTC
.	TRBJ2-1	.	TRBV5-1	14	CASSPNTQGNEQFF	TGCGCCAGCAGCCCGAATACTCAGGGAAATGAGCAGTTCTTC
.	TRBJ1-1	.	TRBV30	15	CAWSVSSGQTSEAFF	TGTGCCTGGAGTGTAAGCTCTGGACAGACGTCTGAAGCTTTCTTT
TRBD1	TRBJ2-5	.	TRBV6-5	15	CASSKRQGIGETQYF	TGTGCCAGCAGTAAGAGACAGGGAATCGGGGAGACCCAGTACTTC
TRBD2	TRBJ2-1	.	TRBV10-3	16	CAIGKSGRGNYNEQFF	TGTGCCATCGGGAAAAGCGGGAGGGGAAATTACAATGAGCAGTTCTTC
.	TRBJ1-1	.	TRBV2	14	CASRLNREGTEAFF	TGTGCCAGCAGGCTGAACAGGGAGGGCACTGAAGCTTTCTTT
.	TRBJ2-1	.	TRBV19	15	CASSIIPGGLNEQFF	TGTGCCAGTAGTATAATCCCGGGGGGCCTTAATGAGCAGTTCTTC
TRBD2	TRBJ2-1	.	TRBV29-1	14	CSVMGLAGYNEQFF	TGCAGCGTTATGGGACTAGCGGGTTACAATGAGCAGTTCTTC
.	TRBJ2-5	once	TRBV29-1	12	CSVDSSQETQYF	TGCAGCGTTGATTCCTCTCAAGAGACCCAGTACTTC
.	TRBJ1-2	.	TRBV5-1	15	CASSLEAGSNYGYTF	TGCGCCAGCAGCTTGGAGGCAGGGTCTAACTATGGCTACACCTTC